The 29 T cell receptor beta chains listed next were all sequenced from one sample in a study of regulatory T cells in long-lasting Graves disease. In building TCR beta libraries, iRepertoire HTBI primers were used together with Arm-PCR of CDR3 regions. TCRdb ran MiXCR on the multiplex PCR reads and lists one entry per CDR3 protein. There are over 400,000 distinct CDR3 sequences in the sample; about 15% occur only once, and around a sixth lies in the top ten. The time point: newly diagnosed GD, antithyroid drugs for less than 3 months. PBMC-extracted RNA yielded the TCR library. The same sample was also used in a study of T cells in Graves' hyperthyroidism and ophthalmopathy.

Sequencing was performed on peripheral blood mononuclear cells (PBMCs), taken at new diagnosis, from a patient treated with antithyroid drugs. These TCRs come from a woman in her 50s with Graves disease.

This clonotype was counted between two and nine times. The rearrangement links TRBV7-2 to TRBJ1-2; the match to TRBD1 covers 12 bases. Trimming cost V 2 bases and J 2 bases; bases outside gene matches: 18. Germline loops: CDR1 SGHTA, CDR2 FQGNSA. The CDR3 loop spans 21 amino acids. CDR3 amino acids: CASSLSNSIRDRGLPNYGYTF. The CDR3 DNA follows: TGTGCCAGCAGCTTATCGAATTCCATACGGGACAGGGGGCTCCCAAACTATGGCTACACCTTC.

Many counts were recorded for this clonotype. The chain joins TRBV7-9 to TRBJ1-5; D may be TRBD1 (6 bases). The CDR3 spans 14 residues. V was clipped by 0 bases and J by 6 bases, with 9 bases between them. Germline values: CDR1 SEHNR, CDR2 FQNEAQ (reference sequence). In DNA form, the CDR3 reads TGTGCCAGCAGCTTAGCCTCCAGGGGTCAGCCCCAGCATTTT. This translates into CASSLASRGQPQHF. Filled out from reference TRBV7-9 and TRBJ1-5, the complete variable domain reads DTGVSQNPRHKITKRGQNVTFRCDPISEHNRLYWYRQTLGQGPEFLTYFQNEAQLEKSRLLSDRFSAERPKGSFSTLEIQRTEQGDSAMYLCASSLASRGQPQHFGDGTRLSIL.

This clonotype was seen repeatedly, ten times or more. The V call is TRBV3-1, the J call TRBJ2-1, with 9 bases that match TRBD2. The J call may be mistaken, given a closer DNA end match to TRBJ2-5. The CDR3 spans 18 residues. CDR1 is LGHDT, CDR2 YNNKEL, per germline (reference sequence). CDR3 sequence (DNA): TGTGCCAGCAGCCAAGATCAGCTGACCGGCGGGAGGGTAGAGACCCAGTACTTC. Translated, it gives CASSQDQLTGGRVETQYF.

With regard to this clonotype: This clone may be a read error of a much larger clone one base away. Without the conserved terminal phenylalanine or tryptophan, this CDR3 likely stems from a read error. The rearrangement joins TRBV11-1 to TRBJ2-1; D gene uncertain. Germline values: CDR1 SGHAT, CDR2 FQDESV (reference sequence). V lost 5 bases and J 9 bases, leaving 14 bases between the germline ends. The CDR3 has 13 residues. The chain's CDR3 is CASSVTSTFEQFL. Here the CDR3 DNA reads TGTGCCAGCAGCGTCACTTCAACGTTTGAGCAGTTCTTG.

The table lists this clonotype with many counts. This chain joins TRBV12-3 or TRBV12-4 and TRBJ2-1; D uncertain. CDR3 length: 16 amino acids. V lost 6 bases to trimming and J lost 0 bases, with 15 bases between them. The CDR3 sequence is CASSLLSGGSYNEQFF. CDR3 DNA sequence: TGTGCCAGCAGCTTACTATCCGGTGGCTCCTACAATGAGCAGTTCTTC.

This clonotype was observed at least ten times. This chain uses TRBV28 with TRBJ1-2; no clear D gene. The CDR3 covers 17 residues. CDR1 and CDR2 from the germline V gene are MDHEN and SYDVKM. The germline V and J ends were trimmed by 2 bases and 4 bases, with 20 bases remaining between them. The CDR3 loop reads CASSLSGVRSTGYGYTF. CDR3 nucleotide sequence: TGTGCCAGCAGTTTAAGTGGTGTAAGGTCGACCGGCTATGGCTACACCTTC.

The sample holds many counts of this clonotype. The CDR3 DNA reads as TGTGCCAGTAGTATTGAGGGACATGCTACAGGGGCAGATACGCAGTATTTT. Its protein is CASSIEGHATGADTQYF. This chain joins TRBV19 and TRBJ2-7; 7 bases line up with TRBD1. The J call could be wrong; TRBJ2-3 is a better fit for the DNA end. The germline CDR1 and CDR2 sequences are LNHDA and SQIVND (reference sequence). The CDR3 has 17 amino acids.

This clonotype was seen repeatedly, ten times or more. This sequence joins TRBV20-1 and TRBJ2-1; 9 positions agree with TRBD2. The CDR3 contains 14 residues. Germline V gene lookup returns CDR1 DFQATT and CDR2 SNEGSKA (reference sequence). J gave up 7 bases and V 6 bases, and 10 bases lay outside the gene matches. Here the CDR3 reads CSAFSGSWGNEQFF. CDR3 nucleotide sequence: TGCAGTGCGTTTAGCGGGAGCTGGGGGAATGAGCAGTTCTTC.

The CDR3 DNA is TGTGCCAGCAGTTTGGGAGGGCGGCCCCAGCATTTT. Amino acids: CASSLGGRPQHF. This chain links TRBV28 with TRBJ1-5; no definite D call. Trimming removed 3 bases at V and 9 bases at J, with 9 bases between. Per the germline V gene, CDR1 is MDHEN and CDR2 is SYDVKM. The CDR3 spans 12 residues.

This clonotype was counted at least ten times. The chain uses TRBV15 and TRBJ2-7; the match to TRBD1 covers 8 bases. Germline loops: CDR1 LNHNV, CDR2 YYDKDF (reference sequence). This CDR3 spans 16 amino acids. Trimming at V came to 1 base and at J to 0 bases, leaving 5 bases not matched to a gene. CDR3 loop: CATSRGGQVGSYEQYF. The CDR3 DNA follows: TGTGCCACCAGCAGAGGGGGACAGGTTGGCTCCTACGAGCAGTACTTC.

This clonotype was picked up many times. The chain uses TRBV3-1 and TRBJ1-5; no clear D gene. V lost 3 bases to trimming and J lost 4 bases, with 4 bases between them. This CDR3 has 12 residues. Germline assignment: CDR1 LGHDT and CDR2 YNNKEL (reference sequence). The CDR3 nucleotides read TGTGCCAGCAGCCAGGTTAATCAGCCCCAGCATTTT. This sequence encodes CASSQVNQPQHF.

This clonotype was seen ten or more times. The chain combines TRBV3-1 with TRBJ1-2, with 7 bases lining up with TRBD1. The CDR3 is 13 amino acids. The V gene end was trimmed by 2 bases and the J gene end by 7 bases; junction bases not matched to a gene: 4. In germline, CDR1 is LGHDT, CDR2 YNNKEL (reference sequence). This CDR3 is CASSQPRDSGYTF. In DNA, the CDR3 is TGTGCCAGCAGCCAACCAAGGGACAGTGGCTACACCTTC.

Comment on this clonotype: A much larger clone sits a single nucleotide away, making a read error possible. This sequence joins TRBV7-9 and TRBJ2-3; no clear D. The J call may be incorrect, as the DNA end agrees better with TRBJ2-5. The germline gives CDR1 SEHNR, CDR2 FQNEAQ (reference sequence). The CDR3 contains 13 residues. Written as DNA, the CDR3 is TGTGCCAGCAGCTTAGCTCAGTTAGAGGCCCAGTACTTC. Translating gives CASSLAQLEAQYF.

This clonotype appeared many times. V usage is TRBV4-1 and J usage is TRBJ2-5, with D perhaps TRBD2 (5 bases). Germline V gives CDR1 MGHRA, CDR2 YSYEKL. The CDR3 totals 17 residues. Trimming pared 4 bases from V and 1 base from J, leaving 19 bases between. For the CDR3, the DNA is TGCGCCAGCAGCCGGACCGATACTAGTCCCCTCCAAGAGACCCAGTACTTC. This sequence encodes CASSRTDTSPLQETQYF.

Comment on this clonotype: This sequence may be a read error, since a much larger clone differs from it by one base. V gene TRBV5-1 combines with J gene TRBJ2-1; 7 positions match TRBD1. CDR3 size: 16 residues. Germline V gives CDR1 SGHRS, CDR2 YFSETQ. The CDR3 DNA is TGCGGCAGCAGCCTGTCAACAGGGGCATCCTACAATGAGCAGTTCTTC. The encoded protein is CGSSLSTGASYNEQFF.

This clonotype was seen a few times. The gene calls are TRBV6-1 and TRBJ2-7, with 7 bases identical to TRBD1. V shed 6 bases, J shed 2 bases, and the junction held 7 bases outside the gene matches. CDR3 length equals 14 residues. Looked up from germline, CDR1 is MNHNS and CDR2 is SASEGT. The CDR3 DNA follows: TGTGCCAGCAGAAAGGGACAGAACACCTACGAGCAGTACTTC. Protein: CASRKGQNTYEQYF.

As for this clonotype: Just one base apart from a much larger clone, this may be a read error. This sequence joins TRBV20-1 and TRBJ1-2; no definite D call. The CDR3 consists of 10 residues. Germline V lookup: CDR1 DFQATT, CDR2 SNEGSKA (reference sequence). CDR3 sequence: CNARTGGYTF. For the CDR3, the DNA is TGCAATGCTAGAACGGGAGGCTACACCTTC.

This clonotype showed up just a few times. This chain joins TRBV6-1 and TRBJ1-6, with 8 nucleotides matching TRBD1. Germline V gene lookup returns CDR1 MNHNS and CDR2 SASEGT. The trim removed 2 bases at V and 6 bases at J, leaving 6 bases unmatched. This CDR3 region has 16 residues. The CDR3 DNA is TGTGCCAGCAGTGAAACCGCAGGGGGCCGTAATTCACCCCTCCACTTT. It yields the protein CASSETAGGRNSPLHF.

This clonotype has a count of ten or more. The chain carries TRBV18 and TRBJ2-1; TRBD2 matches 8 bases. The CDR3 runs 16 residues. Germline V gene data show CDR1 as KGHSH and CDR2 as LQKENI. The V gene end was trimmed by 0 bases and the J gene end by 9 bases; junction bases not matched to a gene: 10. The CDR3 region is CASSPPGTGGHGEQFF. CDR3 DNA sequence: TGTGCCAGCTCACCACCCGGTACGGGAGGGCATGGTGAGCAGTTCTTC.

This clonotype was detected only a few times. The genes are TRBV11-2 and TRBJ2-7; a weak D match, TRBD2 (7 bases). The CDR3 covers 14 residues. Trimming left V 5 bases short and J 6 bases short, with 17 bases between. Germline CDR1 reads SGHAT; CDR2 reads FQNNGV. The CDR3 protein is CASSPIGGLSEQYF. CDR3 coding DNA: TGTGCCAGCAGCCCCATCGGGGGGCTCAGCGAGCAGTACTTC.

Ten or more counts support this clonotype. The chain links TRBV18 to TRBJ2-7; the match to TRBD1 covers 8 bases. Germline CDR1 is KGHSH and CDR2 is LQKENI. This CDR3 comprises 16 residues. V dropped 4 bases and J dropped 3; count of bases not matched to a gene: 11. This CDR3 is CASSHTDQGADYEQYF. The CDR3, as DNA: TGTGCCAGCTCACACACCGACCAGGGGGCGGACTACGAGCAGTACTTC.

This chain links TRBV10-3 with TRBJ1-4; D ambiguous. The V and J ends lost 6 bases and 5 bases respectively, with 13 bases between them. From germline, CDR1 is ENHRY and CDR2 SYGVKD. The CDR3 is 14 residues long. The CDR3 loop is CAIRDGPSNEKLFF. As DNA, the CDR3 is TGTGCCATCAGGGACGGCCCTTCCAATGAAAAACTGTTTTTT.

This clonotype has only a few counts. The junction does not match germline at one end; this may be a read error. The J gene is TRBJ1-1, the V gene TRBV12-3 or TRBV12-4, with D possibly being TRBD1 (6 bases). CDR3 length equals 14 residues. This CDR3 reads CASTVWGANTKAFF. CDR3 DNA: TGTGCCAGCACGGTCTGGGGGGCGAACACTAAAGCTTTCTTT.

This clonotype was observed a handful of times. This CDR3 reads CASSITPGQGVWETQYF. Written as DNA, the CDR3 is TGTGCCAGCAGTATCACTCCGGGACAGGGGGTTTGGGAGACCCAGTACTTC. V usage is TRBV28 and J usage is TRBJ2-5; TRBD1 agrees at 11 bases. Germline V gene sequence: CDR1 MDHEN, CDR2 SYDVKM. This CDR3 is built from 17 residues. With 5 bases clipped from V and 5 bases from J, the junction kept 13 bases outside the gene matches.

This clonotype was detected many times. This chain connects TRBV28 to TRBJ2-3; D is ambiguous. V lost 10 bases and J 0 bases, leaving 11 bases between the germline ends. CDR1 is MDHEN and CDR2 is SYDVKM in the germline V gene. There are 13 residues in the CDR3. This CDR3 reads CAIRRPSTDTQYF. The CDR3, as DNA: TGTGCCATCAGGCGCCCTAGCACAGATACGCAGTATTTT.

This chain joins TRBV6-1 and TRBJ2-1; TRBD2 matches at 7 bases. Trimming took 6 bases from V and 10 from J; bases not matched to a gene: 9. The CDR3 has 13 residues. Germline lookup yields CDR1 MNHNS and CDR2 SASEGT. DNA of the CDR3: TGTGCCAGCAGGGGGCTCGGTAGCGGGGAGCAGTTCTTC. Its protein product is CASRGLGSGEQFF.

This clonotype has more than one count but fewer than ten. The chain combines TRBV18 with TRBJ1-5, with TRBD1 identical over 10 bases. Germline V gene data show CDR1 as KGHSH and CDR2 as LQKENI. After removal of 0 bases from V and 7 bases from J, the junction contained 0 bases not matched to a gene. The CDR3 has 14 amino acids. The CDR3 protein is CASSPPGQGQPQHF. Here the CDR3 DNA reads TGTGCCAGCTCACCACCGGGACAGGGGCAGCCCCAGCATTTT.

The gene calls are TRBV5-6 and TRBJ1-6; D is unclear. The length of the CDR3 is 14 residues. Trimming stripped 0 bases from V and 9 bases from J, with 10 bases between. Germline lookup yields CDR1 SGHDT and CDR2 YYEEEE. The CDR3 loop is CASSLVAVRSPLHF. The CDR3, as DNA: TGTGCCAGCAGCTTGGTCGCGGTGCGTTCACCCCTCCACTTT.

This clonotype has more than one count but fewer than ten. V usage is TRBV12-3 or TRBV12-4 and J usage is TRBJ2-7; TRBD2 might be the D (7 bases). The CDR3 is 16 amino acids. V lost 8 bases and J lost 4, with 24 bases in between. The CDR3 nucleotides read TGTGCCAGCTCTCCCCGTGGGCGGGGGCGCGGTTACGAGCAGTACTTC. Protein sequence: CASSPRGRGRGYEQYF.